The rows below give T cell receptor beta chains drawn from one sample of a study of tumor and adjacent non-tumor tissue in lung cancer. TCRdb reprocessed the multiplex PCR reads via MiXCR and lists one record per CDR3 protein. The repertoire includes approximately 71,000 distinct CDR3 sequences, 60% of them detected once, and over 20% sits in the top ten. Sequenced material: lung tumor tissue. The receptors shown here come from a man aged 50 or older with non-small cell lung cancer. CDR3s include the opening cysteine and the closing phenylalanine or tryptophan. Where a row states a size, it is once, few, many or the class of an expanded clone; other rows omit it.

cdr3_aa | clone_size | j_call | v_call
CVSSLAGDPAYEQYF | NA | TRBJ2-7 | TRBV11-2
CASSCQGSRTDTQYF | NA | TRBJ2-3 | TRBV7-9
CASSSGTSSSYNEQFF | few | TRBJ2-1 | TRBV18
CASSDGTLNYGYTF | NA | TRBJ1-2 | TRBV7-9
CASSSNRAEPFF | NA | TRBJ1-1 | TRBV11-2
CASSLPGGQDNEQFF | NA | TRBJ2-1 | TRBV28
CASSGQGNTEAFF | many | TRBJ1-1 | TRBV21-1
CSVRTGGALYEQYF | NA | TRBJ2-7 | TRBV29-1
CASSLACRVRVQPQHF | NA | TRBJ1-5 | TRBV7-8
CATSSPGRGTYEQYF | many | TRBJ2-7 | TRBV15